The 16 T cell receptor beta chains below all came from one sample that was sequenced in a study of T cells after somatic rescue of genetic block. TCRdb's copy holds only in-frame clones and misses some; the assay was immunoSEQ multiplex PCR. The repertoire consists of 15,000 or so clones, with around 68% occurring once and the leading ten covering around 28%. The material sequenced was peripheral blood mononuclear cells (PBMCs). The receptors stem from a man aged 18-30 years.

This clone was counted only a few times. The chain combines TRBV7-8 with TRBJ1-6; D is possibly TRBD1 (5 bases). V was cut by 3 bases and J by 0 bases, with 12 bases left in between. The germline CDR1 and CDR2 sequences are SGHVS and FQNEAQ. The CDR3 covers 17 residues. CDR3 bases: TGTGCCAGCAGCTTGAAACCGGGGCTCTCCTATAATTCACCCCTCCACTTT. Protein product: CASSLKPGLSYNSPLHF. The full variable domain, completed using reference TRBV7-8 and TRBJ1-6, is GAGVSQSPRYKVAKRGQDVALRCDPISGHVSLFWYQQALGQGPEFLTYFQNEAQLDKSGLPSDRFFAERPEGSVSTLKIQRTQQEDSAVYLCASSLKPGLSYNSPLHFGNGTRLTVT.

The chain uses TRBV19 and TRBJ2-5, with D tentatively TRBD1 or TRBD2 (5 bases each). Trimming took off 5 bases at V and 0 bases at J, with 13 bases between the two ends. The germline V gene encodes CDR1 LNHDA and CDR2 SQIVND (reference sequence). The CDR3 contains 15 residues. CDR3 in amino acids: CASSPFWGYQETQYF. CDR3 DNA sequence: TGTGCCAGTAGTCCCTTCTGGGGGTACCAAGAGACCCAGTACTTC.

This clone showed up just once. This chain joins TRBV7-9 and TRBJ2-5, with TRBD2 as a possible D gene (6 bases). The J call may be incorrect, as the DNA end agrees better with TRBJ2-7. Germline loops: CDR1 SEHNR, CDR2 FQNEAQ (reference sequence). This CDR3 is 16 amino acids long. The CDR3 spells CASSSPPGTVTYEQYF. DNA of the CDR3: TGTGCCAGCAGCTCCCCCCCCGGGACTGTAACTTACGAGCAGTACTTC.

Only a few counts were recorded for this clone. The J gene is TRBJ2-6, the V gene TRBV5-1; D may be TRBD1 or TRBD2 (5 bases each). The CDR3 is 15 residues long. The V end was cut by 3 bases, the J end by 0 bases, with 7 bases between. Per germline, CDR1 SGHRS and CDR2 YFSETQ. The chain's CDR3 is CASSWDGSGANVLTF. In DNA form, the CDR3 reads TGCGCCAGCAGCTGGGACGGCTCTGGGGCCAACGTCCTGACTTTC.

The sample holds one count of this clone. This chain's CDR3 is CASNPGPPTDTQYF. CDR3 in DNA: TGTGCCAGCAACCCGGGACCCCCTACAGATACGCAGTATTTT. The V and J genes are TRBV27 and TRBJ2-3; the D gene could be TRBD1 or TRBD2 (5 bases each). V dropped 7 bases and J dropped 3 bases, with 14 bases sitting between them. CDR3 size: 14 residues. The germline V gene encodes CDR1 MNHEY and CDR2 SMNVEV (reference sequence).

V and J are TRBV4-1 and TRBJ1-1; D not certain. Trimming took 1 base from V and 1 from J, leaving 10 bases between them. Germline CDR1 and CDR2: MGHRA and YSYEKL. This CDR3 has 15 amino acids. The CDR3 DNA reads TGCGCCAGCAGCCAAGGACGAGGCCCGAACACTGAAGCTTTCTTT. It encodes CASSQGRGPNTEAFF.

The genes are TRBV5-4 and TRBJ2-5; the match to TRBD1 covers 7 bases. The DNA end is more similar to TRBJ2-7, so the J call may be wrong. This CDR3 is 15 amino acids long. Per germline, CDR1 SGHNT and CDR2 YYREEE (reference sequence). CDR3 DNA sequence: TGTGCCAGCAGCCCAGGACAGGCCCACTCCTACGAGCAGTACTTC. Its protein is CASSPGQAHSYEQYF.

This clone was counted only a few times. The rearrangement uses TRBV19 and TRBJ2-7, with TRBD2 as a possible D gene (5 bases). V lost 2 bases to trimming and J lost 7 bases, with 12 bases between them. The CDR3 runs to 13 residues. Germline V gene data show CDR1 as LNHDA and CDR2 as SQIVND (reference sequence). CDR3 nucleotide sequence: TGTGCCAGTAGTATAAGCGGAACGGAAGAGCAGTACTTC. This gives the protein CASSISGTEEQYF.

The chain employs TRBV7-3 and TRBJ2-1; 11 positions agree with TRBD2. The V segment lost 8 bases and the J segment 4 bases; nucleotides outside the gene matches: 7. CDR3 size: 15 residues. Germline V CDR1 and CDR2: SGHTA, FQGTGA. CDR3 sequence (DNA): TGTGCCAGCTCTGCGGGACTAGCGGCTTACAATGAGCAGTTCTTC. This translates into CASSAGLAAYNEQFF.

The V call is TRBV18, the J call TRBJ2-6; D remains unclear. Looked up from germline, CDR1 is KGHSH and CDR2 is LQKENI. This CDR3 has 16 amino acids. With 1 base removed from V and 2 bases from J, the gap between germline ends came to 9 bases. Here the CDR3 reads CASSPRGSPGANVLTF. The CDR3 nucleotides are TGTGCCAGCTCACCACGGGGTTCCCCTGGGGCCAACGTCCTGACTTTC. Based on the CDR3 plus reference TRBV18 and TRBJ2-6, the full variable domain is NAGVMQNPRHLVRRRGQEARLRCSPMKGHSHVYWYRQLPEEGLKFMVYLQKENIIDESGMPKERFSAEFPKEGPSILRIQQVVRGDSAAYFCASSPRGSPGANVLTFGAGSRLTVL.

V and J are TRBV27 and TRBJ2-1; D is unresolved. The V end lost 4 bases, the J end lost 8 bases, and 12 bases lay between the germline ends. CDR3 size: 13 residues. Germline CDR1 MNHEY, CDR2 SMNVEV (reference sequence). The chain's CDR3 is CASSWDSNYEQFF. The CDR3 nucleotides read TGTGCCAGCAGTTGGGATTCAAATTATGAGCAGTTCTTC.

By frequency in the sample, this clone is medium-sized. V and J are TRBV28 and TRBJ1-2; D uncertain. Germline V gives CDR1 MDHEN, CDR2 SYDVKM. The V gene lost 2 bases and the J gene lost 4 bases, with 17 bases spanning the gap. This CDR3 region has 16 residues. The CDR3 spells CASSLSHQADPYGYTF. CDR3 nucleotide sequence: TGTGCCAGCAGTTTAAGCCATCAGGCGGACCCCTATGGCTACACCTTC.

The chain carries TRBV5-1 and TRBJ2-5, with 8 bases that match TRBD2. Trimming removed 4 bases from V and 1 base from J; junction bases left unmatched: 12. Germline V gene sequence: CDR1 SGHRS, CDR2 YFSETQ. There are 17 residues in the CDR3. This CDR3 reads CASSPGLAGSLQETQYF. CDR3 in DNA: TGCGCCAGCAGCCCTGGCTTAGCGGGGAGCCTCCAAGAGACCCAGTACTTC.

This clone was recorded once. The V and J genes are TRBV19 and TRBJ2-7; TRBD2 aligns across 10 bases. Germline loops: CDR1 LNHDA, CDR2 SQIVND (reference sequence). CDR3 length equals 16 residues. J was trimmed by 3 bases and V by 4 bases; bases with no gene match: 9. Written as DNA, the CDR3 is TGTGCCAGTAGTACTAGCGGGAGTACGAGGTACTACGAGCAGTACTTC. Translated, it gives CASSTSGSTRYYEQYF.

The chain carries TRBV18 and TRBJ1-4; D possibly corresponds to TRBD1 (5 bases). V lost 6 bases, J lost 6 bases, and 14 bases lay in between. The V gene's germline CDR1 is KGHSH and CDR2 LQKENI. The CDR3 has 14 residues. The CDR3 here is CASSQTAWYEKLFF. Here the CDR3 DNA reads TGTGCCAGCTCCCAGACAGCCTGGTATGAAAAACTGTTTTTT.

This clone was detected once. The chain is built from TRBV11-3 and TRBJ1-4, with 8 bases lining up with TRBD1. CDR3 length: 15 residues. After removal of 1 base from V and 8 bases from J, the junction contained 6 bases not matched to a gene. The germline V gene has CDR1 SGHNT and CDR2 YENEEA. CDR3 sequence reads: CASSLGDRSREKLFF. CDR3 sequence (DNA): TGTGCCAGCAGCTTAGGGGACAGGTCAAGAGAAAAACTGTTTTTT.